Below are 6 T cell receptor beta chains sequenced from a single sample in a study of shared clonotypes between healthy human individuals. The repertoire was sequenced with immunoSEQ multiplex PCR; TCRdb's copy has only in-frame clones and lacks some. The sample lists 2,100,000 or so clones, nearly 97% seen once, with roughly 0.13% in the top ten. The sample was naive CD4+ T cells sorted from blood. Documented subset: CD45RA+ positively selected. The receptors come from a man between 18 and 29 years old in good health.

The chain is built from TRBV18 and TRBJ2-3; 9 positions match TRBD1. The CDR3 runs to 15 residues. Germline lookup yields CDR1 KGHSH and CDR2 LQKENI. V was clipped by 4 bases and J by 2 bases; unmatched bases: 4. CDR3 amino acids: CASSRQGGDTDTQYF. The CDR3 nucleotides are TGTGCCAGCTCACGACAGGGGGGGGACACAGATACGCAGTATTTT.

This clone appeared a single time. The chain carries TRBV5-1 and TRBJ1-4; 8 positions match TRBD1. V dropped 2 bases and J dropped 7; count of bases not matched to a gene: 4. CDR1 and CDR2 from the germline V gene are SGHRS and YFSETQ. CDR3 length equals 14 residues. CDR3 coding DNA: TGCGCCAGCAGCTTAAGGACAGGGAGTGAAAAACTGTTTTTT. It is translated as CASSLRTGSEKLFF. The variable domain in full, completed from reference TRBV5-1 and TRBJ1-4, reads KAGVTQTPRYLIKTRGQQVTLSCSPISGHRSVSWYQQTPGQGLQFLFEYFSETQRNKGNFPGRFSGRQFSNSRSEMNVSTLELGDSALYLCASSLRTGSEKLFFGSGTQLSVL.

This chain connects TRBV28 to TRBJ2-3; D gene uncertain. V lost 6 bases and J 5 bases, leaving 6 bases between the germline ends. CDR1 MDHEN and CDR2 SYDVKM come from the germline V gene. This CDR3 comprises 11 residues. CDR3 nucleotides: TGTGCCAGCAGGTTCGTAGATACGCAGTATTTT. Translation: CASRFVDTQYF.

This CDR3 reads CASSPGTALVWYF. As DNA, the CDR3 is TGCGCCAGCAGTCCCGGGACAGCCTTGGTTTGGTACTTC. The genes are TRBV10-1 and TRBJ2-7; TRBD1 agrees at 7 bases. The length of the CDR3 is 13 residues. V lost 5 bases and J lost 12; bases outside the gene matches: 13. From germline, CDR1 is WNHNN and CDR2 SYGVQD (reference sequence).

V usage is TRBV10-3 and J usage is TRBJ1-5; 10 bases fit TRBD1. This CDR3 is 15 amino acids long. The germline V gene encodes CDR1 ENHRY and CDR2 SYGVKD. The V gene end was trimmed by 4 bases and the J gene end by 3 bases; junction bases not matched to a gene: 3. CDR3 DNA sequence: TGTGCCATCAGTGTTGGGACAGGGGACAATCAGCCCCAGCATTTT. Translating gives CAISVGTGDNQPQHF.

The rearrangement uses TRBV5-4 and TRBJ2-3; possibly TRBD1 for D (5 bases). Germline CDR1 and CDR2: SGHNT and YYREEE (reference sequence). V was shortened by 4 bases and J by 2 bases, with 14 bases between the two germline ends. This CDR3 is built from 15 residues. DNA for the CDR3: TGTGCCAGCAGCCCGCAGGGAAGGTCCACAGATACGCAGTATTTT. It is translated as CASSPQGRSTDTQYF. The full variable domain, rest sourced from reference TRBV5-4 and TRBJ2-3, is ETGVTQSPTHLIKTRGQQVTLRCSSQSGHNTVSWYQQALGQGPQFIFQYYREEENGRGNFPPRFSGLQFPNYSSELNVNALELDDSALYLCASSPQGRSTDTQYFGPGTRLTVL.